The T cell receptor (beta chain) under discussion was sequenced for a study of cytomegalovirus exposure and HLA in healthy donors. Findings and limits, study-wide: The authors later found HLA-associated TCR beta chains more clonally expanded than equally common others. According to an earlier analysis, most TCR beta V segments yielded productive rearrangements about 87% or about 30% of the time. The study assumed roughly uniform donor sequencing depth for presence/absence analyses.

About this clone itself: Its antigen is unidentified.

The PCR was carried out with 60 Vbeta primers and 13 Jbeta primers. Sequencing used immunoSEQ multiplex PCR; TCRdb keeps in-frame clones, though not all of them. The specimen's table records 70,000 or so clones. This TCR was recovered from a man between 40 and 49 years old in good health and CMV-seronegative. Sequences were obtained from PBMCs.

The CDR3 loop reads CASSLLASSYEQYF. The CDR3 DNA is TGTGCCAGCAGTCTTCTAGCGAGCTCCTACGAGCAGTACTTC. The chain uses TRBV6-5 and TRBJ2-7; D is possibly TRBD2 (6 bases). CDR1 and CDR2 from the germline V gene are MNHEY and SVGAGI. With 5 bases removed from V and 0 bases from J, the gap between germline ends came to 11 bases. This CDR3 spans 14 amino acids.